The present T cell receptor (beta chain) was sequenced within a study of circulating CD8 cells and anti-PD-1 response in melanoma. From live CD3+CD8+TCRalphabeta+ cells, four PD-1 and/or TIGIT subsets were sorted. Study-level results: Generally, no replicate experiments were performed. Clonotype sharing was highest between DPOS and TIGIT subsets. The cohort mixed treatment-naive and previously treated patients.

By sample share, this clonotype is large (0.1 to 1%). Its antigen is as yet unknown. Each library started from 15 ng of total RNA using the QIAseq Immune Repertoire TCR panel. One entry per CDR3 protein results from TCRdb running MiXCR on the reads. Among 400 or so distinct CDR3 sequences, roughly 7% were seen once, and the ten largest hold around two thirds. The source was CD8+ T cells from PBMCs, collected at baseline or after one month of anti-PD-1 therapy (not recorded which). The clonotype was recovered from a human donor with melanoma.

The CDR3 sequence: CASSFGEGGELFF. Here the CDR3 DNA reads TGTGCCAGCAGCTTTGGTGAAGGCGGGGAGCTGTTTTTT. The gene calls are TRBV7-8 and TRBJ2-2; D is unclear. Trimming cost V 3 bases and J 7 bases, with 9 bases left between them. The CDR3 extends over 13 amino acids. CDR1 and CDR2 (germline): SGHVS, FQNEAQ.